This TCR beta chain was profiled in a study of blood T cells in healthy people across ages. Study background: In model experiments, template switching was able to capture about one barcoded beta molecule for every two T cells that were present. Study conclusions and caveats: TCR beta diversity, measured per million T cells, fell in a roughly linear way with age.

PCR was performed a second time for roughly 6 to 12 cycles using a sample-barcoded 5' primer and a J-beta primer mix. TCRdb called the 5' RACE reads again in MiXCR, with one record for every CDR3 protein. The sample includes around 900,000 distinct CDR3 sequences, about 51% of them seen just once. Unmatched junction bases numbered 5, after V lost 8 bases and J lost 0 bases. Germline loops: CDR1 SQVTM, CDR2 ANQGSEA. The CDR3 has 13 residues. Comment on this clonotype: Its target is not known.

The sequence came from a woman aged 55-70 years in good health. The source material was blood. V gene TRBV29-1 combines with J gene TRBJ2-7, with 9 bases lining up with TRBD1. The CDR3 loop is CSLRQGGSYEQYF. CDR3 DNA: TGCAGCTTAAGACAGGGGGGCTCCTACGAGCAGTACTTC.